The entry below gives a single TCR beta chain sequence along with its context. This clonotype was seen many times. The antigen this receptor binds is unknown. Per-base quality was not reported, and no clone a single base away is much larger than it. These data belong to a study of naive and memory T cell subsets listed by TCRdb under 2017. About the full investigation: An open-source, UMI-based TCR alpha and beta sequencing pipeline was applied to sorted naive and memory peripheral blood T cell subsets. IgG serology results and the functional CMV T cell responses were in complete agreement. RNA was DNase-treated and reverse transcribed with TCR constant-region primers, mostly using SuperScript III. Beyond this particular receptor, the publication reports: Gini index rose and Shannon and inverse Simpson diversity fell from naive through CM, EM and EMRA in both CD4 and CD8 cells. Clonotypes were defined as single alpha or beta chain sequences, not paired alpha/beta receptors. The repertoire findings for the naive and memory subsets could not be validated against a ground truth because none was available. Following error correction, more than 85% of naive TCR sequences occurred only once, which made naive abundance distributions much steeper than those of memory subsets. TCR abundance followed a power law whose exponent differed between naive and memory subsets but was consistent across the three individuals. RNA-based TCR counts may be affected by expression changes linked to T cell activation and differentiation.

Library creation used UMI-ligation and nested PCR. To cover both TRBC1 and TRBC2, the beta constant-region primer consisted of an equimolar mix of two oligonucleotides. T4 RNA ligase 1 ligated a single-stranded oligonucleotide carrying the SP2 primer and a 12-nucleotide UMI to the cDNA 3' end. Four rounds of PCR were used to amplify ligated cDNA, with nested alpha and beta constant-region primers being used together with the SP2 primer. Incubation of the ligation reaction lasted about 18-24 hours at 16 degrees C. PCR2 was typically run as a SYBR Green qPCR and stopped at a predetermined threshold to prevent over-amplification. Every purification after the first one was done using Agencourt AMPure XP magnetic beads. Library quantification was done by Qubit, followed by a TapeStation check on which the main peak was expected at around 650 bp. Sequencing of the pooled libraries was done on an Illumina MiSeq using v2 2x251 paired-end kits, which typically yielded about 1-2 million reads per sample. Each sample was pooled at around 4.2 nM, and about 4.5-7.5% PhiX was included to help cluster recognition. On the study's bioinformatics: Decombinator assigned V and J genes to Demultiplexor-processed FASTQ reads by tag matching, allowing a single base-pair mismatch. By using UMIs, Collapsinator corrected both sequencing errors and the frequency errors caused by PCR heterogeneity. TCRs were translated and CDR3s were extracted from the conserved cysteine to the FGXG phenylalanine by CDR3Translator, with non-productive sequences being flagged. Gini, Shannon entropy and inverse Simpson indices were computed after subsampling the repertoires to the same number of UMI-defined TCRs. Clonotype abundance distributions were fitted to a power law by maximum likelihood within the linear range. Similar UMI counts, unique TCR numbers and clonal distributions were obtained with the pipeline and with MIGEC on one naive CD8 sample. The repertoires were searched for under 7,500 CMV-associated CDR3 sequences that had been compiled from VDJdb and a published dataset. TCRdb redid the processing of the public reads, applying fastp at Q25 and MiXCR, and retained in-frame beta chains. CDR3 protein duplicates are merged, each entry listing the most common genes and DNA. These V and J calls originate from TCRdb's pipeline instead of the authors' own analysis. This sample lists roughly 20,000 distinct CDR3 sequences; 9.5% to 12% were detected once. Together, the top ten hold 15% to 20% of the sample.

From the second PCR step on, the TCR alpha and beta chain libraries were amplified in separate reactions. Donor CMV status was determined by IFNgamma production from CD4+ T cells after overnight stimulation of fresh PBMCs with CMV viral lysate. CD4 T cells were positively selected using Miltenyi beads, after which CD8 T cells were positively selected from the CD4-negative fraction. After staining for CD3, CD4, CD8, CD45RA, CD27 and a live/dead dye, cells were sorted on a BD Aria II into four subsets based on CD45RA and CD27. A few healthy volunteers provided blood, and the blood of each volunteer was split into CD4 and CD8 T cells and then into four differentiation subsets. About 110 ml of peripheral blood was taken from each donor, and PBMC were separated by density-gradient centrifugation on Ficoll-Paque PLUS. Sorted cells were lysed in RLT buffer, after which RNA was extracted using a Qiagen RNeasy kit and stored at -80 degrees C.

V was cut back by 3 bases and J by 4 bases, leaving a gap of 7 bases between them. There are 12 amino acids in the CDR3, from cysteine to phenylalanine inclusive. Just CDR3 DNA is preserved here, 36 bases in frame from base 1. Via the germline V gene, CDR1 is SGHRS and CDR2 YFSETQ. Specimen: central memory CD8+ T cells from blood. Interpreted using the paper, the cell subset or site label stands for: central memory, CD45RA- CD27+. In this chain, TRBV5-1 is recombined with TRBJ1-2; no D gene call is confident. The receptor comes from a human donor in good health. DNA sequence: TGCGCCAGCAGCTCGACTGCCTATGGCTACACCTTC. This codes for CASSSTAYGYTF.